These T cell receptor beta chains were read from a single sample in a study of response to subunit inactivated influenza vaccine. TCRdb re-derived calls from the RT-PCR reads in MiXCR, one entry per CDR3 protein. The table shows 500,000 or so distinct CDR3 sequences, with 9.5% to 12% occurring only once. Sequencing used PBMCs from blood, obtained about 40 days after vaccination. These TCRs come from a man aged 45 to 65 who received an inactivated influenza vaccine. The CDR3 runs from the conserved cysteine through the conserved F or W. The D gene is left open where the match is weak. For some rows the clone size is stated as once, few or many, or as a class when expanded; others skip it.

many	NA	TRBV29-1	TRBJ2-5	CSVERVGAQYF	TGCAGCGTTGAGAGGGTGGGGGCCCAGTACTTC
NA	TRBD2	TRBV3-1	TRBJ2-1	CASSQVTSGEQFF	TGTGCCAGCAGCCAAGTTACTAGCGGCGAGCAGTTCTTC
few	NA	TRBV4-2	TRBJ1-2	CASSQDVGLGYTF	TGTGCCAGCAGCCAAGACGTTGGGCTTGGCTACACCTTC
many	NA	TRBV10-3	TRBJ1-3	CAISEGSSGNTIYF	TGTGCCATCAGTGAGGGGTCCTCTGGAAACACCATATATTTT
many	NA	TRBV5-1	TRBJ2-5	CASSLGGQQETQYF	TGTGCCAGCAGCTTGGGTGGGCAACAAGAGACCCAGTACTTC
NA	NA	TRBV27	TRBJ2-1	CASSSRGASSYNEQFF	TGTGCCAGCAGTTCCCGGGGGGCCAGCTCCTACAATGAGCAGTTCTTC
NA	NA	TRBV5-5	TRBJ1-5	CASSTGTLYQPQHF	TGTGCCAGCAGCACCGGGACATTATATCAGCCCCAGCATTTT
NA	NA	TRBV7-8	TRBJ2-1	CASSFEYNEQLF	TGTGCCAGCAGCTTCGAGTACAATGAGCAGCTCTTC
many	TRBD1	TRBV15	TRBJ2-7	CATKRQGSDEQYF	TGTGCCACCAAAAGACAGGGGTCCGACGAGCAGTACTTC
few	NA	TRBV7-2	TRBJ2-6	CASRTRRGGTGANVLTF	TGTGCCAGCAGGACGCGGCGGGGTGGCACTGGGGCCAACGTCCTGACTTTC
many	NA	TRBV20-1	TRBJ1-1	CSVHRGTEAFF	TGCAGTGTTCATAGGGGAACTGAAGCTTTCTTT
few	TRBD1	TRBV27	TRBJ1-2	CASSSKTGAYGYTF	TGTGCCAGCAGTTCAAAGACAGGGGCCTATGGCTACACCTTC
few	NA	TRBV12-3/TRBV12-4	TRBJ2-3	CASSLALMPTTDTQYF	TGTGCCAGCAGTTTAGCGCTCATGCCGACGACAGATACGCAGTATTTT